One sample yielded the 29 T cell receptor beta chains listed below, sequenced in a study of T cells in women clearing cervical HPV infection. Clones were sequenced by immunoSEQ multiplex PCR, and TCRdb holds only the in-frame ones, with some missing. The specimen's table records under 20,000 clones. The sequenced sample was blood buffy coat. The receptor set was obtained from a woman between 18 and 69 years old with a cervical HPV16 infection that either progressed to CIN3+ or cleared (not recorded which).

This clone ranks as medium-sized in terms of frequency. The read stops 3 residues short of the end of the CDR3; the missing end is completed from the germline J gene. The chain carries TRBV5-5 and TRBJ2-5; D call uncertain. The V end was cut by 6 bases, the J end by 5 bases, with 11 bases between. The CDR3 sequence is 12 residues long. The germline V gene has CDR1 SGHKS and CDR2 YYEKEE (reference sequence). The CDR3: CASMAFGETQYF. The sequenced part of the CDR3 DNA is TGTGCCAGCATGGCCTTCGGGGAGACC.

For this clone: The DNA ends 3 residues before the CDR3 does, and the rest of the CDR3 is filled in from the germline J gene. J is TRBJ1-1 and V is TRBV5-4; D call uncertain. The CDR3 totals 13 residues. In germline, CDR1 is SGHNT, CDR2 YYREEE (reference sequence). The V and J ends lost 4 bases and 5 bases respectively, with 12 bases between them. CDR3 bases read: TGTGCCAGCAGCCTTGGGCCAGCAACTGAA. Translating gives CASSLGPATE. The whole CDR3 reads CASSLGPATEAFF.

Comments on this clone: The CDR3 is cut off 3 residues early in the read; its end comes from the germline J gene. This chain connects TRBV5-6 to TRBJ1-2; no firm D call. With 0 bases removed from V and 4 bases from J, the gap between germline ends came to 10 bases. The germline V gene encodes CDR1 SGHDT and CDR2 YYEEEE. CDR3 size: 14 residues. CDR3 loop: CASSLGAKGYGYTF. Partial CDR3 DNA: TGTGCCAGCAGCTTGGGGGCCAAGGGCTATGGC.

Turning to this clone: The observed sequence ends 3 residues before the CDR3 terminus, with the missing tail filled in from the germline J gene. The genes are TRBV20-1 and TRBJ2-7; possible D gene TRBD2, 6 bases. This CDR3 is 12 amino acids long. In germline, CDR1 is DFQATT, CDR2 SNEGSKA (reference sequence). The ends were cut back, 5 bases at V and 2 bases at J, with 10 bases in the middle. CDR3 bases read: TGCAGTGCTCGCGGGATAACCTACGAG. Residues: CSARGITYE. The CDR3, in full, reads CSARGITYEQYF.

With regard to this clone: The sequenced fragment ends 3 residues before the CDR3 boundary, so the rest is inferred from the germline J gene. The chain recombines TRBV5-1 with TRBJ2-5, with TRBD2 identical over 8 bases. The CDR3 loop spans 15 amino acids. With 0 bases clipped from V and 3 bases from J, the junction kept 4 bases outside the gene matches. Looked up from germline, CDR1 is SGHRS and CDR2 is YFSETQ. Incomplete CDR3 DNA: TGCGCCAGCAGCTTGGCCGGGACTAGTGAAGAGACC. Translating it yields CASSLAGTSEET. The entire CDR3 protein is CASSLAGTSEETQYF.

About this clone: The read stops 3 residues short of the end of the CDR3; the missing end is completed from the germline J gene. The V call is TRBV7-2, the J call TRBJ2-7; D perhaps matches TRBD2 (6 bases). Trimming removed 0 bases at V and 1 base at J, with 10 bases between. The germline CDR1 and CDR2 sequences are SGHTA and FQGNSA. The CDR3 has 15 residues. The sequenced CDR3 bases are TGTGCCAGCAGCTTAGCCGGGCGGGGATCCTACGAG. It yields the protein CASSLAGRGSYE. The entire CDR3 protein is CASSLAGRGSYEQYF.

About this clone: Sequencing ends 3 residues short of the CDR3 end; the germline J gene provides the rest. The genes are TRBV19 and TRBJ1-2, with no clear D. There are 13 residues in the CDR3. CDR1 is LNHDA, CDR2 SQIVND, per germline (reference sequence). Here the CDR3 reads CASSTPDSRGYTF. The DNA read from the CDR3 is TGTGCCAGTAGTACCCCGGACTCCCGGGGC.

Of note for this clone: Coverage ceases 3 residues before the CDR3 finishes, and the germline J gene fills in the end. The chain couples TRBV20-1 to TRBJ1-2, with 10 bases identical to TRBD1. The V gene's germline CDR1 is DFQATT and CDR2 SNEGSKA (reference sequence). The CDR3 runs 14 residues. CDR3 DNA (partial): TGCAGTGCCGATCCCGGGACAGGGGCTGGAGGC. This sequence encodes CSADPGTGAGG. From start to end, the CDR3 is CSADPGTGAGGYTF.

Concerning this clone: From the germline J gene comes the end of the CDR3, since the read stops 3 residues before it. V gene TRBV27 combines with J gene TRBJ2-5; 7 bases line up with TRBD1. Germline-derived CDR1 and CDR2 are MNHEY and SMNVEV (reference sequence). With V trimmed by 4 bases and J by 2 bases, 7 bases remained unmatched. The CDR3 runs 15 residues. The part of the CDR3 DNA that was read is TGTGCCAGCAGTTCGGGACAGCCTTCTCAAGAGACC. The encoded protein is CASSSGQPSQET. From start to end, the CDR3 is CASSSGQPSQETQYF.

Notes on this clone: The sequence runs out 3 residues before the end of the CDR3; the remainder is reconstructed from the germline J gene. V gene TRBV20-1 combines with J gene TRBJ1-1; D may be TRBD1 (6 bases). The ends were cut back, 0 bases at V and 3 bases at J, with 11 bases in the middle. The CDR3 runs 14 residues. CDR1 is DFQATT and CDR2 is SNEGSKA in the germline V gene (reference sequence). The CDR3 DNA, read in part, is TGCAGTGCTAGAGATAACAGGGCTCACACTGAA. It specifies CSARDNRAHTE. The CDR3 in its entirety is CSARDNRAHTEAFF.

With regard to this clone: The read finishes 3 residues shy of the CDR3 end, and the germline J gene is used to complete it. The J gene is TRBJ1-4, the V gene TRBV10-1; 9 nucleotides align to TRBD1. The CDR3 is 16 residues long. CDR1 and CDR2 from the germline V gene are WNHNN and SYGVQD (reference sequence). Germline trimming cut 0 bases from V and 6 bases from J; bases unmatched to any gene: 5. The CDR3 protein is CASSESSRTGDEKLFF. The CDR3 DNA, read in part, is TGCGCCAGCAGTGAGTCGAGTAGGACAGGGGATGAAAAA.

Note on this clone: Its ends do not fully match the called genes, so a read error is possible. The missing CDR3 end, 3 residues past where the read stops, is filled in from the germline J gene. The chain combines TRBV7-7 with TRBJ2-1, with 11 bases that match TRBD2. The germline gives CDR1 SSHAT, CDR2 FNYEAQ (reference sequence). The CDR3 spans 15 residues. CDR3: CASRPLAGATNEQFF. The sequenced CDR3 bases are TGTGCTAGCAGACCACTAGCGGGGGCCACAAATGAG.

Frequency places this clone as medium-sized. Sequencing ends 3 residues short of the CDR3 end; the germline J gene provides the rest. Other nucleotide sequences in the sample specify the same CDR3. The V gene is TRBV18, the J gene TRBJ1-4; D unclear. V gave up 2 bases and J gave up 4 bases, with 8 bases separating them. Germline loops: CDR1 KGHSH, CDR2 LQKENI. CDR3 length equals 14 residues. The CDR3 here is CASSPSVSNEKLFF. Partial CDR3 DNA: TGTGCCAGCTCACCATCCGTCAGTAATGAAAAA.

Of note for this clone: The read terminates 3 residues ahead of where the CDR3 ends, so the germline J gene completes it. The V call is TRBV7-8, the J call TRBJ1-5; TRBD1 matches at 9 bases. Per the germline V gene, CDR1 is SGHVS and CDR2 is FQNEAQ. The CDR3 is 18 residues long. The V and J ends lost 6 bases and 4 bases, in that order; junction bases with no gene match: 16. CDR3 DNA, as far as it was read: TGTGCCAGCAGAAAAACCGGCGGGACAGGGTTCTCGAATCAGCCC. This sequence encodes CASRKTGGTGFSNQP. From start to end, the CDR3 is CASRKTGGTGFSNQPQHF. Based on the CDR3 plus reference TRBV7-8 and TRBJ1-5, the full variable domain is GAGVSQSPRYKVAKRGQDVALRCDPISGHVSLFWYQQALGQGPEFLTYFQNEAQLDKSGLPSDRFFAERPEGSVSTLKIQRTQQEDSAVYLCASRKTGGTGFSNQPQHFGDGTRLSIL.

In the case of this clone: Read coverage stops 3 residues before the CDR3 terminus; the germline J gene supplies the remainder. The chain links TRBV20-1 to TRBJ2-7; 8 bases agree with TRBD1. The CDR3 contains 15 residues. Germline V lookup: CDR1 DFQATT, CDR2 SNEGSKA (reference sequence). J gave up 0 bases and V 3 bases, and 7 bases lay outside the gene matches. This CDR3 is CSARNQQGGSYEQYF. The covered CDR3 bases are TGCAGTGCTAGGAATCAACAGGGGGGCTCCTACGAG.

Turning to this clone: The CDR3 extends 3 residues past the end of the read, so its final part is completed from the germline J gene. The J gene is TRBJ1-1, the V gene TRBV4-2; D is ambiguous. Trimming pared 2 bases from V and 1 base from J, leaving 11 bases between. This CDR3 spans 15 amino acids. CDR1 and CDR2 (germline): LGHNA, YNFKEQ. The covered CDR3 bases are TGTGCCAGCAGCCAATCAACCACTTCGAACACTGAA. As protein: CASSQSTTSNTE. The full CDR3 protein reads CASSQSTTSNTEAFF.

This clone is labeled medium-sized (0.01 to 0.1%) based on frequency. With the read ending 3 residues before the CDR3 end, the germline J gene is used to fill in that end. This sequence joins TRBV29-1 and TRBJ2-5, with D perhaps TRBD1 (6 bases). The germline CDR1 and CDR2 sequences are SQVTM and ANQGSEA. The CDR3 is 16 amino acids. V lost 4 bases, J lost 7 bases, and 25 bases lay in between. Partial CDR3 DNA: TGCAGCGTTGCCGGGGCAGCTTCTATCAGGGGATCGACC. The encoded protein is CSVAGAASIRGST. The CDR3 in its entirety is CSVAGAASIRGSTQYF.

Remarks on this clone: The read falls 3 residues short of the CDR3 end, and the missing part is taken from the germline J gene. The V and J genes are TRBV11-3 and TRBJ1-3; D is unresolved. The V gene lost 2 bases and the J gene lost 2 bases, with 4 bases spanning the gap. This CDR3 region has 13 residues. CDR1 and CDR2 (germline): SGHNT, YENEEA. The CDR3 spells CASSLFTGNTIYF. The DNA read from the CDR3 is TGTGCCAGCAGCTTATTTACTGGAAACACC.

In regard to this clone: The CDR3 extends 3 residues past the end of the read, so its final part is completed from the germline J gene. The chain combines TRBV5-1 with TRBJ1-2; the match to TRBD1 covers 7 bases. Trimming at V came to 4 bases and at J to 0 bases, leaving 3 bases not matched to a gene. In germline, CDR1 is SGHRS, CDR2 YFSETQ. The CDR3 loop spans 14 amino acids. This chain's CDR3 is CASSADRTNYGYTF. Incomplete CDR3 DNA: TGCGCCAGCAGCGCGGACAGGACTAACTATGGC. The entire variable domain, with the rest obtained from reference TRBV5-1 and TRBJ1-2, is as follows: KAGVTQTPRYLIKTRGQQVTLSCSPISGHRSVSWYQQTPGQGLQFLFEYFSETQRNKGNFPGRFSGRQFSNSRSEMNVSTLELGDSALYLCASSADRTNYGYTFGSGTRLTVV.

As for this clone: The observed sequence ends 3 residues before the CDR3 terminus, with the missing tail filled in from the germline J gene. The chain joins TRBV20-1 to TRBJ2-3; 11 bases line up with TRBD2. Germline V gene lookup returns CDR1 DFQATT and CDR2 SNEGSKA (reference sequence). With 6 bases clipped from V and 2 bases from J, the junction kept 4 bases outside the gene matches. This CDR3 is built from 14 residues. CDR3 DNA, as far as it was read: TGCAGTGCCCGACTAGCGGGGAACACAGATACG. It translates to CSARLAGNTDT. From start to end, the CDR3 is CSARLAGNTDTQYF.

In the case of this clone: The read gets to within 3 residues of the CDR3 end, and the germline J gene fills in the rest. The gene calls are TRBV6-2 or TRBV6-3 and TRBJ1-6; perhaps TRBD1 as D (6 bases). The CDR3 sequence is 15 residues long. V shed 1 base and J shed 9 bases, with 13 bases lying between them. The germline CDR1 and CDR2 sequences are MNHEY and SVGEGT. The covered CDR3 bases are TGTGCCAGCAGTTACTTGGGGCAGGGGAGTTCACCC. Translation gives CASSYLGQGSSP. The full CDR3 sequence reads CASSYLGQGSSPLHF.

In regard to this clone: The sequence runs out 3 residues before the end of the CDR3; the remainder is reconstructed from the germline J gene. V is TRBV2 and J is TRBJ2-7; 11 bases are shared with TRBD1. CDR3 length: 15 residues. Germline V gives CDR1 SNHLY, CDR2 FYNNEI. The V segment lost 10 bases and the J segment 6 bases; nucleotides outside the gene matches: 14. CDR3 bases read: TGTGCCACAGGAAGTCCGGGACAGGGGGTATTCGAG. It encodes CATGSPGQGVFE. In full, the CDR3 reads CATGSPGQGVFEQYF.

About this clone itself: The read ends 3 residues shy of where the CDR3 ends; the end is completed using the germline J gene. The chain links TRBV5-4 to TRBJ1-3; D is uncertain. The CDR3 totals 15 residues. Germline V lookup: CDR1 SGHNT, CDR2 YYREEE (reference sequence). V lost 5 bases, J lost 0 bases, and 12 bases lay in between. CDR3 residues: CASSLQTGSGNTIYF. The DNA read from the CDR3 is TGTGCCAGCAGTCTCCAAACGGGCTCTGGAAACACC. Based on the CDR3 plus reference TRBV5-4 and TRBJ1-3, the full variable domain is ETGVTQSPTHLIKTRGQQVTLRCSSQSGHNTVSWYQQALGQGPQFIFQYYREEENGRGNFPPRFSGLQFPNYSSELNVNALELDDSALYLCASSLQTGSGNTIYFGEGSWLTVV.

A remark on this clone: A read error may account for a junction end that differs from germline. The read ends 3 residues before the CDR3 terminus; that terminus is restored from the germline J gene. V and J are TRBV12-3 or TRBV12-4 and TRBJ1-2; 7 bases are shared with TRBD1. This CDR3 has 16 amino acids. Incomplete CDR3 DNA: TGTGCCAGCAGCTTAGGGGGAAGGGGGCAGGACTATGGC. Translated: CASSLGGRGQDYG. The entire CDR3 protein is CASSLGGRGQDYGYTF.

The part of the CDR3 DNA that was read is TGTGCCTGGAGGTGGGGGCGCGGGTCCTATGGC. This codes for CAWRWGRGSYG. The entire CDR3 reads CAWRWGRGSYGYTF. The chain combines TRBV30 with TRBJ1-2, with D perhaps matching TRBD1 (6 bases). The read finishes 3 residues shy of the CDR3 end, and the germline J gene is used to complete it. V lost 3 bases, J lost 4 bases, and 15 bases lay in between. CDR3 length: 14 amino acids. The germline V gene has CDR1 GTSNPN and CDR2 SVGIG (reference sequence). Filled out from reference TRBV30 and TRBJ1-2, the complete variable domain reads SQTIHQWPATLVQPVGSPLSLECTVEGTSNPNLYWYRQAAGRGLQLLFYSVGIGQISSEVPQNLSASRPQDRQFILSSKKLLLSDSGFYLCAWRWGRGSYGYTFGSGTRLTVV.

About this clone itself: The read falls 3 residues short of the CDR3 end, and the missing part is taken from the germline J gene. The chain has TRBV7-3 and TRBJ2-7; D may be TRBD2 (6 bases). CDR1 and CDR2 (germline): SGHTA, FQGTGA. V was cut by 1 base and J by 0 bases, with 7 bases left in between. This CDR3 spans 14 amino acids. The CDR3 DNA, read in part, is TGTGCCAGCAGCTTAAGCGGGGCCTCCTACGAG. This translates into CASSLSGASYE. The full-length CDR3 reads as CASSLSGASYEQYF.

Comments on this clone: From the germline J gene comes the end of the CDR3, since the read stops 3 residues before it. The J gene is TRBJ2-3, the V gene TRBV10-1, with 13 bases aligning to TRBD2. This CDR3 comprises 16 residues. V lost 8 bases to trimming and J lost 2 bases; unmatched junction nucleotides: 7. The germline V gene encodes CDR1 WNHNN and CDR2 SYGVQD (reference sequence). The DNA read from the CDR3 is TGCGCCAGCTCAGGGACTAGCGGGGCGGTCACAGATACG. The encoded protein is CASSGTSGAVTDT. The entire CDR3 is CASSGTSGAVTDTQYF.

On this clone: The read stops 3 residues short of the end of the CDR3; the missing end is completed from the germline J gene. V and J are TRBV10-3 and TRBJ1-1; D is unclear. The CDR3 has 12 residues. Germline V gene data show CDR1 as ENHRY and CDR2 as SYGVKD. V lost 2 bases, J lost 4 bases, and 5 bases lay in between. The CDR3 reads CAISEVATEAFF. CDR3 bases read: TGTGCCATCAGTGAGGTGGCCACTGAA.

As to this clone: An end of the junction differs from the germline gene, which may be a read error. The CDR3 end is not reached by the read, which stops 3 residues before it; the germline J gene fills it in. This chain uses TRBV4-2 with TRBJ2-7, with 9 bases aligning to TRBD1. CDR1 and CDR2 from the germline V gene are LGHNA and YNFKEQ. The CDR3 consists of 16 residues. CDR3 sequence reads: CASSQMAPGTGSEQYF. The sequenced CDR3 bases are TGCGCCAGCAGCCAAATGGCTCCCGGGACAGGGTCCGAG.